This entry lists 5 T cell receptor beta chains sequenced from one sample in a study of human T cells and chemical hapten exposure. From the RACE reads, TCRdb called clonotypes with MiXCR, one entry per CDR3 protein. Found here are roughly 82,000 distinct CDR3 sequences, about an eighth of them singletons; the top ten hold roughly 3.4%. Regarding time point: patch test 1, 2 weeks after DPC sensitization. Treatment noted: therapeutic diphenylcyclopropenone sensitization with weekly scalp DPC. The sequences come from whole blood, collected in connection with sensitization to the hapten diphenylcyclopropenone (DPC). The origin of the receptors is an older woman with alopecia areata. Some clones in this sample may be carry-over from other donors' samples.

This clonotype was found many times. The chain couples TRBV6-2 or TRBV6-3 to TRBJ1-5, with TRBD1 as a possible D gene (6 bases). CDR3 length: 14 residues. The V gene's germline CDR1 is MNHEY and CDR2 SVGEGT. Trimming pared 6 bases from V and 6 bases from J, leaving 15 bases between. The CDR3 sequence: CASSSPQGGQPQHF. The DNA for the CDR3 is TGTGCCAGCAGCTCACCACAGGGCGGTCAGCCCCAGCATTTT.

There are many counts of this clonotype. CDR3 in amino acids: CASSRSYEQYF. For the CDR3, the DNA is TGCGCCAGCAGCCGCTCCTACGAGCAGTACTTC. The J gene is TRBJ2-7, the V gene TRBV5-1; no clear D gene. The CDR3 contains 11 residues. Trimming took 4 bases from V and 0 from J, leaving 2 bases between them. Germline CDR1 and CDR2: SGHRS and YFSETQ.

This clonotype has a count of ten or more. The gene calls are TRBV29-1 and TRBJ2-7; maybe TRBD2 (6 bases). CDR3 length: 14 residues. Deletions cut 5 bases from V and 0 bases from J, with 14 bases between. Germline V gene sequence: CDR1 SQVTM, CDR2 ANQGSEA. The CDR3 coding sequence is TGCAGCGTTACCGGGACTCACCTCTCCTACGAGCAGTACTTC. This sequence encodes CSVTGTHLSYEQYF.

This clonotype was observed a single time. The chain is built from TRBV29-1 and TRBJ2-5, with D tentatively TRBD1 (6 bases). Germline CDR1 is SQVTM and CDR2 is ANQGSEA. V was clipped by 6 bases and J by 2 bases, with 13 bases between them. This CDR3 is built from 13 residues. The CDR3 loop reads CSVDTGPQETQYF. Here the CDR3 DNA reads TGCAGCGTGGATACAGGGCCTCAAGAGACCCAGTACTTC.

This clonotype was seen at least ten times. The V gene is TRBV4-1, the J gene TRBJ2-7; D is ambiguous. This CDR3 has 14 amino acids. The germline gives CDR1 MGHRA, CDR2 YSYEKL. Trimming left V 3 bases short and J 2 bases short, with 11 bases between. The CDR3 region has the DNA TGCGCCAGCAGCCAGCCCGGGTCAGCCTACGAGCAGTACTTC. Translation gives CASSQPGSAYEQYF.